The 15 T cell receptor beta chains below all came from one sample that was sequenced in a study of T cell repertoires in cytomegalovirus infection. TCRdb passed the reads through MiXCR, listing each CDR3 protein once. The repertoire holds under 450,000 distinct CDR3 sequences, with about 35% as singletons. Antigen specificity for these receptors is unknown. The sequencing here drew on cultured PBMCs, taken from culture after CMV antigen stimulation. All receptors come from a human donor in good health (CMV status not recorded). Some clones in this sample may be carry-over from other donors' samples.

J is TRBJ1-2 and V is TRBV28; TRBD1 might be the D (5 bases). V was trimmed by 5 bases and J by 3 bases, leaving 13 bases between them. Germline CDR1 reads MDHEN; CDR2 reads SYDVKM. The CDR3 contains 14 residues. The CDR3 bases are TGTGCCAGCAGTGCGGACACCCGGGACTATGGCTACACCTTC. The encoded protein is CASSADTRDYGYTF.

In its sample, this clonotype was seen a few times. The V call is TRBV12-3 or TRBV12-4, the J call TRBJ1-1; D gene unclear. Trimming cost V 7 bases and J 0 bases, with 3 bases left between them. The CDR3 runs 11 residues. The DNA for the CDR3 is TGTGCCAGCACTCTGAACACTGAAGCTTTCTTT. Its protein product is CASTLNTEAFF.

The V and J genes are TRBV5-6 and TRBJ2-1; D might be TRBD2 (5 bases). The CDR3 is made up of 13 amino acids. CDR1 and CDR2 (germline): SGHDT, YYEEEE. Trimming stripped 0 bases from V and 9 bases from J, with 10 bases between. The CDR3 nucleotides are TGTGCCAGCAGCTTGGCCGCGGGTGCTGAGCAGTTCTTC. This sequence encodes CASSLAAGAEQFF.

This clonotype was recorded at least ten times. The chain has TRBV12-3 or TRBV12-4 and TRBJ2-1, with TRBD2 matching 12 bases. V lost 6 bases to trimming and J lost 8 bases; unmatched junction nucleotides: 14. CDR3 size: 17 residues. CDR3: CASSLPPLLAGGHEQFF. The CDR3 DNA is TGTGCCAGCAGCCTTCCGCCTTTACTAGCGGGAGGTCATGAGCAGTTCTTC.

The rearrangement links TRBV29-1 to TRBJ2-1, with D tentatively TRBD2 (7 bases). This CDR3 is built from 14 residues. V lost 5 bases to trimming and J lost 9 bases, with 20 bases between them. Germline CDR1 and CDR2: SQVTM and ANQGSEA. The chain's CDR3 is CSVPRGGGSVEQFF. The CDR3 nucleotides read TGCAGCGTTCCACGAGGGGGGGGGTCGGTTGAGCAGTTCTTC.

CDR3 sequence reads: CAISRLADTNTYEQYF. The CDR3 DNA reads as TGTGCCATCAGCAGACTAGCGGACACTAACACCTACGAGCAGTACTTC. The chain has TRBV10-3 and TRBJ2-7; 9 bases are shared with TRBD2. CDR1 and CDR2 from the germline V gene are ENHRY and SYGVKD. This CDR3 region has 16 residues. Trimming at V came to 6 bases and at J to 2 bases, leaving 11 bases not matched to a gene.

The chain recombines TRBV7-2 with TRBJ1-4; no clear D gene. Deletions cut 1 base from V and 4 bases from J, with 10 bases between. Germline loops: CDR1 SGHTA, CDR2 FQGNSA. The CDR3 covers 15 residues. The DNA of the CDR3 is TGTGCCAGCAGCTTAGTGGGCGGTCTTAATGAAAAACTGTTTTTT. Translation gives CASSLVGGLNEKLFF.

The chain uses TRBV7-3 and TRBJ2-3; no clear D. The CDR3 contains 13 residues. V was cut by 5 bases and J by 0 bases, with 6 bases left in between. Per the germline V gene, CDR1 is SGHTA and CDR2 is FQGTGA. For the CDR3, the DNA is TGTGCCAGCAGCCACCCAAGCACAGATACGCAGTATTTT. Translating gives CASSHPSTDTQYF.

The sample holds a few counts of this clonotype. The rearrangement joins TRBV7-8 to TRBJ2-1; TRBD2 agrees at 14 bases. This CDR3 contains 18 residues. Germline trimming cut 3 bases from V and 4 bases from J; bases unmatched to any gene: 8. Per the germline V gene, CDR1 is SGHVS and CDR2 is FQNEAQ. The DNA of the CDR3 is TGTGCCAGCAGCTTGACCGGGACTAGCGGGGGAGTTTACAATGAGCAGTTCTTC. It is translated as CASSLTGTSGGVYNEQFF.

This clonotype was detected ten times or more. CDR3 sequence: CATRNRYTEAFF. Written as DNA, the CDR3 is TGTGCCACCCGGAACCGGTACACTGAAGCTTTCTTT. V usage is TRBV12-3 or TRBV12-4 and J usage is TRBJ1-1; no reliable D call. The germline V and J ends were trimmed by 10 bases and 3 bases, with 12 bases remaining between them. This CDR3 is built from 12 residues.

The CDR3 DNA sequence: TGTGCCAGTAGCTTCAGGGGGCGCGGAGCTGAAGCTTTCTTT. It translates to CASSFRGRGAEAFF. The V and J genes are TRBV19 and TRBJ1-1; 8 bases are shared with TRBD1. CDR1 and CDR2 (germline): LNHDA, SQIVND (reference sequence). The CDR3 is made up of 14 amino acids. The junction had 9 bases not matched to a gene; V was cut back by 6 bases and J by 6 bases.

The V call is TRBV20-1, the J call TRBJ2-1, with D perhaps matching TRBD1 or TRBD2 (5 bases each). The V end lost 3 bases, the J end lost 9 bases, and 9 bases lay between the germline ends. Germline V gene lookup returns CDR1 DFQATT and CDR2 SNEGSKA (reference sequence). This CDR3 is 11 amino acids long. The CDR3: CSARAGSEQFF. DNA of the CDR3: TGCAGTGCTAGGGCAGGGAGTGAGCAGTTCTTC.

This chain links TRBV7-8 with TRBJ2-3; D call uncertain. Germline CDR1 reads SGHVS; CDR2 reads FQNEAQ. V lost 2 bases to trimming and J lost 2 bases, with 5 bases between them. The CDR3 is made up of 13 amino acids. The CDR3 DNA follows: TGTGCCAGCAGCTTAAGAATCACAGATACGCAGTATTTT. Translated: CASSLRITDTQYF.

The rearrangement joins TRBV7-9 to TRBJ2-5; the match to TRBD1 covers 8 bases. This CDR3 comprises 14 residues. Trimming removed 4 bases from V and 4 bases from J; junction bases left unmatched: 5. Germline-derived CDR1 and CDR2 are SEHNR and FQNEAQ (reference sequence). DNA for the CDR3: TGTGCCAGCAGCTGGGGGACAGGTATAGAGACCCAGTACTTC. As protein: CASSWGTGIETQYF.

In this sample, this clonotype turned up many times. The chain employs TRBV7-2 and TRBJ1-1; D is undetermined. Germline V gives CDR1 SGHTA, CDR2 FQGNSA. The CDR3 length is 14 residues. V was pared by 3 bases and J by 6 bases, with 14 bases between. The CDR3 sequence is CASSFSGQRAEAFF. CDR3 in DNA: TGTGCCAGCAGCTTCAGCGGCCAGAGGGCTGAAGCTTTCTTT.